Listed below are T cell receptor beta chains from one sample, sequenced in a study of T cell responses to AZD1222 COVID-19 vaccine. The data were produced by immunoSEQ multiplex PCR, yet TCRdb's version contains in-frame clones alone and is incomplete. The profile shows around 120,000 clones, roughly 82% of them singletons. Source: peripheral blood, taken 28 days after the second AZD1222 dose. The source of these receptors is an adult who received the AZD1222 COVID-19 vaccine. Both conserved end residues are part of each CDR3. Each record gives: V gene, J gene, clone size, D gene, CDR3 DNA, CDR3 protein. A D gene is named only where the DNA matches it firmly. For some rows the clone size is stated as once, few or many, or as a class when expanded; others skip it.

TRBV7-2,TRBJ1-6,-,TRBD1,TGTGCCAGCAGCTTAGTTCCAGGGGGCAGGCCCCTCCACTTT,CASSLVPGGRPLHF
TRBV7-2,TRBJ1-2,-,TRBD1,TGTGCCAGCAGCTTAAGGGACAGGAGCGGCTACACCTTC,CASSLRDRSGYTF
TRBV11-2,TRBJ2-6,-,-,TGTGCCAGCAGCTCATTCGACAGGTCCTTGGGTGGGGCCAACGTCCTGACTTTC,CASSSFDRSLGGANVLTF
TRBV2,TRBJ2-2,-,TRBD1,TGTGCCAGCGGGGGACAGGGGGAATCCGGGGAGCTGTTTTTT,CASGGQGESGELFF
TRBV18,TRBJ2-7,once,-,TGTGCCAGCTCACCTTCCGGGACTTTCACCTACGAGCAGTACTTC,CASSPSGTFTYEQYF
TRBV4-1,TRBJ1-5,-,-,TGCGCCAGCAGCCGGACCGACCTCGCCGGTCAGCCCCAGCATTTT,CASSRTDLAGQPQHF
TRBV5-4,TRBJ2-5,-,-,TGTGCCAGCAGCTTCGTTGGGCTCCAAGAGACCCAGTACTTC,CASSFVGLQETQYF
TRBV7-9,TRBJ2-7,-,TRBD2,TGTGCCAGCAGCAATAGCGGGGGGTCTTTCTACGAGCAGTACTTC,CASSNSGGSFYEQYF
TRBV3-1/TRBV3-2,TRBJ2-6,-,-,TGTGCCAGCAGCGGGGTCTCTGGGGCCAACGTCCTGACTTTC,CASSGVSGANVLTF
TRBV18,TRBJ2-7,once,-,TGTGCCAGCTCACCACCTTTCAGGGAGGCCGAGCAGTACTTC,CASSPPFREAEQYF
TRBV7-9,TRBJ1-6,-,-,TGTGCCAGCAGCTGGGGGGGTTTGGATTCACCCCTCCACTTT,CASSWGGLDSPLHF
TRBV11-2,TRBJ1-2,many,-,TGTGCCAGCAGCTTACTCGGGGCACTCGGGGGCTACACCTTC,CASSLLGALGGYTF
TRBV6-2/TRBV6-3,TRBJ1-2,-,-,TGTGCCAGCAGTTCATCGGGTGGCTACACCTTC,CASSSSGGYTF
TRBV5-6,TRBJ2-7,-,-,TGTGCCAGCAGCTTGAGGTGGACGAAGGGCTACGAGCAGTACTTC,CASSLRWTKGYEQYF